One sample yielded the 29 T cell receptor beta chains listed below, sequenced in a study of T cell repertoires in cytomegalovirus infection. Via MiXCR, TCRdb re-called the reads, giving one row per CDR3 protein. This sample has about 890,000 distinct CDR3 sequences, with approximately 33% found just once. These receptors have no identified antigens. Sample: cultured CD8+ T cells from PBMCs, taken from culture after CMV antigen stimulation. The source of these receptors is a human donor in good health (CMV status not recorded). Some clones in this sample may be carry-over from other donors' samples.

This clonotype was seen a few times. The rearrangement links TRBV9 to TRBJ2-5, with 11 bases that match TRBD2. The CDR3 is 16 amino acids. Germline lookup yields CDR1 SGDLS and CDR2 YYNGEE. The trim removed 3 bases at V and 2 bases at J, leaving 6 bases unmatched. DNA for the CDR3: TGTGCCAGCAGCGCCCAGGGACTAGCGGATCAAGAGACCCAGTACTTC. Protein: CASSAQGLADQETQYF.

This rearrangement joins TRBV27 to TRBJ2-3, with 7 bases that match TRBD2. Germline V lookup: CDR1 MNHEY, CDR2 SMNVEV (reference sequence). V shed 3 bases, J shed 7 bases, and the junction held 7 bases outside the gene matches. The CDR3 loop spans 14 amino acids. In DNA, the CDR3 is TGTGCCAGCAGTTTCGGGGGGTTTCAGAATACGCAGTATTTT. Protein product: CASSFGGFQNTQYF.

V usage is TRBV6-1 and J usage is TRBJ1-2; maybe TRBD1 (5 bases). The CDR3 loop spans 13 amino acids. Germline CDR1 reads MNHNS; CDR2 reads SASEGT. With 3 bases removed from V and 6 bases from J, the gap between germline ends came to 11 bases. CDR3 DNA sequence: TGTGCCAGCAGTGAGCGGGGGTGGAATGGCTACACCTTC. This encodes CASSERGWNGYTF.

This clonotype turned up a few times. The CDR3 DNA reads TGTGCCACCCTCCCGGGGCAGTTGAACACTGAAGCTTTCTTT. Amino acids: CATLPGQLNTEAFF. This chain joins TRBV10-3 and TRBJ1-1, with D tentatively TRBD1 (5 bases). Germline CDR1 and CDR2: ENHRY and SYGVKD. The CDR3 is 14 residues long. Trimming shortened V by 10 bases and J by 0 bases, and 15 bases separated the two germline ends.

This clonotype was picked up many times. Relative to the germline gene, one junction end is altered; a read error may explain this. The chain is built from TRBV7-7 and TRBJ2-3; D gene uncertain. CDR3 length: 13 amino acids. Germline loops: CDR1 SSHAT, CDR2 FNYEAQ (reference sequence). For the CDR3, the DNA is TGTGCTAGCAGCCCTGGGCAAGGCGATACGCAGTATTTT. Residues: CASSPGQGDTQYF.

This clonotype was seen at least ten times. V is TRBV6-1 and J is TRBJ2-1, with TRBD1 as a possible D gene (8 bases). CDR1 and CDR2 (germline): MNHNS, SASEGT. This CDR3 region has 16 residues. The V and J ends lost 5 bases and 4 bases respectively, with 18 bases between them. CDR3 bases: TGTGCCAGCAGTCGGGCGGGGGACAGGCCTTACAATGAGCAGTTCTTC. Amino acid sequence: CASSRAGDRPYNEQFF.

This clonotype was detected many times. DNA for the CDR3: TGTGCCAGCAGCGGATTTACAGGGAACGATCAGCCCCAGCATTTT. It translates to CASSGFTGNDQPQHF. The V call is TRBV2, the J call TRBJ1-5; possibly TRBD1 for D (6 bases). This CDR3 comprises 15 residues. CDR1 is SNHLY, CDR2 FYNNEI, per germline. The V end lost 6 bases, the J end lost 5 bases, and 17 bases lay between the germline ends.

This chain joins TRBV5-5 and TRBJ2-3; a possible D gene is TRBD1 (8 bases). The CDR3 contains 15 residues. The germline gives CDR1 SGHKS, CDR2 YYEKEE (reference sequence). Trimming cost V 6 bases and J 4 bases, with 18 bases left between them. CDR3 sequence (DNA): TGTGCCAGCATCCGGACAGGGAGGGGCCCAGATACGCAGTATTTT. Amino acids: CASIRTGRGPDTQYF.

This clonotype was found many times. The chain employs TRBV12-3 or TRBV12-4 and TRBJ2-7; TRBD1 matches 9 bases. The CDR3 length is 14 residues. With 2 bases clipped from V and 11 bases from J, the junction kept 10 bases outside the gene matches. Here the CDR3 reads CASSLMGTGLVEYF. Here the CDR3 DNA reads TGTGCCAGCAGTTTAATGGGGACAGGGTTAGTCGAGTACTTC.

This clonotype has more than one count but fewer than ten. This chain uses TRBV23-1 with TRBJ2-2; 7 bases map to TRBD1. TRBV23-1 is assigned to the ORF class and has an uncertain function. The CDR3 spans 16 residues. V trimming: 7 bases; J trimming: 4 bases; junction bases outside the gene matches: 12. The CDR3 DNA reads TGCGCCAGCAAGATCGGACAGGCTGGGGCCACCGGGGAGCTGTTTTTT. This translates into CASKIGQAGATGELFF.

This clonotype was seen ten or more times. The rearrangement uses TRBV6-5 and TRBJ2-3, with a possible D match to TRBD1 (6 bases). The CDR3 is made up of 15 amino acids. Germline V CDR1 and CDR2: MNHEY, SVGAGI. V gave up 3 bases and J gave up 1 base, with 11 bases separating them. The CDR3 loop is CASSYTGPGTDTQYF. CDR3 nucleotide sequence: TGTGCCAGCAGTTATACAGGGCCCGGCACAGATACGCAGTATTTT.

The sample holds many counts of this clonotype. The chain is built from TRBV12-3 or TRBV12-4 and TRBJ1-5; D is unclear. The CDR3 totals 14 residues. V was pared by 6 bases and J by 2 bases, with 11 bases between. The CDR3 DNA is TGTGCCAGCAGCTCTTTATGGGGCAATCAGCCCCAGCATTTT. Amino acid sequence: CASSSLWGNQPQHF.

The chain uses TRBV12-3 or TRBV12-4 and TRBJ1-3; 8 bases match TRBD1. V lost 6 bases, J lost 4 bases, and 5 bases stayed unmatched. CDR3 length equals 14 residues. Here the CDR3 reads CASRQGGGGNTIYF. CDR3 DNA: TGTGCCAGCAGACAGGGGGGCGGAGGAAACACCATATATTTT.

The chain joins TRBV25-1 to TRBJ2-7; 9 nucleotides match TRBD1. V dropped 2 bases and J dropped 3; count of bases not matched to a gene: 11. The CDR3 totals 17 residues. From germline, CDR1 is MGHDK and CDR2 SYGVNS. This CDR3 reads CASSEPGQGWGYYEQYF. As DNA, the CDR3 is TGTGCCAGCAGTGAACCGGGACAGGGCTGGGGGTACTACGAGCAGTACTTC.

The chain employs TRBV15 and TRBJ1-1; TRBD1 aligns across 10 bases. The CDR3 is 18 residues long. Germline trimming cut 5 bases from V and 4 bases from J; bases unmatched to any gene: 16. Germline assignment: CDR1 LNHNV and CDR2 YYDKDF (reference sequence). CDR3 sequence (DNA): TGTGCCACCAGCCCCCTAGGGACAGGGGAGATGGGGTCCACTGAAGCTTTCTTT. Protein sequence: CATSPLGTGEMGSTEAFF.

This clonotype has just a few counts. The genes are TRBV7-9 and TRBJ2-7; unclear D gene. Germline V CDR1 and CDR2: SEHNR, FQNEAQ (reference sequence). The CDR3 extends over 13 amino acids. Between the trimmed V and J ends, which lost 2 bases and 3 bases, there was a span of 8 bases. CDR3 nucleotide sequence: TGTGCCAGCAGCTTATTGGCTCTCTACGAGCAGTACTTC. This translates into CASSLLALYEQYF.

The rearrangement uses TRBV10-3 and TRBJ1-2; D not certain. The CDR3 is 15 residues long. The V gene lost 6 bases and the J gene lost 0 bases, with 14 bases spanning the gap. Germline-derived CDR1 and CDR2 are ENHRY and SYGVKD. CDR3: CAIRIGHESNYGYTF. The DNA for the CDR3 is TGTGCCATCAGGATCGGGCATGAATCTAACTATGGCTACACCTTC.

The V call is TRBV15, the J call TRBJ1-2; TRBD1 might be the D (5 bases). Trimming removed 3 bases from V and 2 bases from J, with 10 bases in between. The germline gives CDR1 LNHNV, CDR2 YYDKDF (reference sequence). CDR3 size: 14 residues. The CDR3: CATSSPRENYGYTF. The DNA of the CDR3 is TGTGCCACCAGCAGTCCCAGGGAAAACTATGGCTACACCTTC.

This clonotype has a count of ten or more. The genes are TRBV7-8 and TRBJ2-1; D may match TRBD1 or TRBD2 (6 bases each). Germline values: CDR1 SGHVS, CDR2 FQNEAQ. The CDR3 is 14 amino acids. Trimming took 2 bases from V and 3 from J, leaving 8 bases between them. DNA for the CDR3: TGTGCCAGCAGCTTAAGGGGGGACTACAATGAGCAGTTCTTC. Translated, it gives CASSLRGDYNEQFF.

The genes are TRBV6-5 and TRBJ2-5; D not certain. From germline, CDR1 is MNHEY and CDR2 SVGAGI. V was cut by 7 bases and J by 2 bases, with 17 bases left in between. CDR3 size: 15 residues. This CDR3 is CASTSTSDPQETQYF. The CDR3 coding sequence is TGTGCCAGCACGAGTACTTCGGACCCGCAAGAGACCCAGTACTTC.

V and J are TRBV12-3 or TRBV12-4 and TRBJ1-4, with a possible D match to TRBD1 (5 bases). The CDR3 covers 14 residues. V lost 5 bases and J 7 bases, leaving 14 bases between the germline ends. The CDR3 reads CASSAPGNGEKLFF. For the CDR3, the DNA is TGTGCCAGCAGTGCCCCAGGGAATGGTGAAAAACTGTTTTTT.

The V call is TRBV6-6, the J call TRBJ2-1, with D unresolved. The CDR3 loop spans 12 amino acids. Trimming took 2 bases from V and 7 from J, leaving 6 bases between them. In germline, CDR1 is MNHNY, CDR2 SVGAGI (reference sequence). The chain's CDR3 is CASSYNGNEQFF. In DNA, the CDR3 is TGTGCCAGCAGTTACAATGGAAATGAGCAGTTCTTC.

The chain links TRBV12-3 or TRBV12-4 to TRBJ1-2; TRBD1 matches 10 bases. This CDR3 region has 18 residues. V trimming: 2 bases; J trimming: 3 bases; junction bases outside the gene matches: 12. The CDR3 loop is CASSLSYGTGASDYGYTF. The CDR3 region has the DNA TGTGCCAGCAGTTTATCTTACGGGACAGGGGCGTCGGACTATGGCTACACCTTC.

The rearrangement joins TRBV7-9 to TRBJ2-7, with a weak D call TRBD2 (5 bases). The germline V gene encodes CDR1 SEHNR and CDR2 FQNEAQ (reference sequence). The V and J ends lost 2 bases and 1 base respectively, with 9 bases between them. The CDR3 length is 14 residues. CDR3 sequence: CASSLPGLSYEQYF. CDR3 DNA: TGTGCCAGCAGCTTACCCGGACTGTCCTACGAGCAGTACTTC.

The chain has TRBV2 and TRBJ1-2, with 7 nucleotides matching TRBD1. The CDR3 runs 15 residues. V trimming: 3 bases; J trimming: 5 bases; junction bases outside the gene matches: 9. The germline V gene encodes CDR1 SNHLY and CDR2 FYNNEI. The CDR3 is CASSDTLTGRYGYTF. CDR3 sequence (DNA): TGTGCCAGCAGTGACACTCTGACAGGGAGGTATGGCTACACCTTC.

The sample holds many counts of this clonotype. The rearrangement joins TRBV7-2 to TRBJ2-6; no definite D call. The CDR3 length is 15 residues. V lost 5 bases to trimming and J lost 0 bases, with 8 bases between them. Germline CDR1 is SGHTA and CDR2 is FQGNSA. The CDR3 DNA sequence: TGTGCCAGCAGCCCGGCGGCCTCTGGGGCCAACGTCCTGACTTTC. It translates to CASSPAASGANVLTF. The entire variable domain, with the rest obtained from reference TRBV7-2 and TRBJ2-6, is as follows: GAGVSQSPSNKVTEKGKDVELRCDPISGHTALYWYRQSLGQGLEFLIYFQGNSAPDKSGLPSDRFSAERTGGSVSTLTIQRTQQEDSAVYLCASSPAASGANVLTFGAGSRLTVL.

At least ten counts were recorded for this clonotype. The chain uses TRBV7-9 and TRBJ2-7; the D gene is possibly TRBD1 (6 bases). Looked up from germline, CDR1 is SEHNR and CDR2 is FQNEAQ (reference sequence). V lost 4 bases and J 0 bases, leaving 7 bases between the germline ends. The CDR3 totals 13 residues. CDR3 sequence (DNA): TGTGCCAGCAGCTCAGGGGACTCCTACGAGCAGTACTTC. It specifies CASSSGDSYEQYF.

This clonotype occurred a few times. The V and J genes are TRBV4-1 and TRBJ2-5, with 11 bases that match TRBD2. V dropped 2 bases and J dropped 3; count of bases not matched to a gene: 8. There are 17 residues in the CDR3. CDR1 MGHRA and CDR2 YSYEKL come from the germline V gene. CDR3 residues: CASSQPWTSGYKETQYF. DNA of the CDR3: TGCGCCAGCAGCCAACCTTGGACTAGCGGGTATAAAGAGACCCAGTACTTC.

The chain joins TRBV7-9 to TRBJ2-7; D not resolved. Germline V gene sequence: CDR1 SEHNR, CDR2 FQNEAQ (reference sequence). The CDR3 totals 12 residues. Trimming took off 4 bases at V and 5 bases at J, with 9 bases between the two ends. The CDR3 spells CASSSTSHEQYV. The DNA of the CDR3 is TGTGCCAGCAGCTCCACCTCTCACGAGCAGTACGTC.